One sample yielded the 20 T cell receptor beta chains listed below, sequenced in a study of blood T cell repertoires in COVID-19. Clones were sequenced by immunoSEQ multiplex PCR, and TCRdb holds only the in-frame ones, with some missing. The sample carries 250,000 to 400,000 clones, under 90% recorded once. Sample: peripheral blood. The receptors originated from a woman aged 25 to 39 with COVID-19, enrolled during active disease.

The CDR3 is CASLPPGISYNEQFF. The CDR3 bases are TGTGCCAGCTTGCCTCCGGGAATTTCCTACAATGAGCAGTTCTTC. The chain has TRBV11-2 and TRBJ2-1, with D maybe TRBD2 (5 bases). This CDR3 is built from 15 residues. The germline CDR1 and CDR2 sequences are SGHAT and FQNNGV. V was pared by 8 bases and J by 1 base, with 15 bases between.

This rearrangement joins TRBV5-6 to TRBJ2-2, with TRBD1 matching 7 bases. The V gene's germline CDR1 is SGHDT and CDR2 YYEEEE. The trim removed 0 bases at V and 3 bases at J, leaving 5 bases unmatched. This CDR3 comprises 16 residues. This chain's CDR3 is CASSLVVQGDTGELFF. The CDR3, as DNA: TGTGCCAGCAGCTTGGTTGTGCAGGGGGACACCGGGGAGCTGTTTTTT.

The rearrangement links TRBV11-2 to TRBJ2-4; 12 nucleotides align to TRBD2. The germline CDR1 and CDR2 sequences are SGHAT and FQNNGV. The length of the CDR3 is 17 residues. Trimming cost V 7 bases and J 0 bases; bases outside gene matches: 7. CDR3 sequence: CASTPSGRAVAKNIQYF. The CDR3 DNA follows: TGTGCCAGCACGCCTAGCGGGAGGGCCGTAGCCAAAAACATTCAGTACTTC. The full variable domain, with the rest looked up from reference TRBV11-2 and TRBJ2-4, is EAGVAQSPRYKIIEKRQSVAFWCNPISGHATLYWYQQILGQGPKLLIQFQNNGVVDDSQLPKDRFSAERLKGVDSTLKIQPAKLEDSAVYLCASTPSGRAVAKNIQYFGAGTRLSVL.

This chain uses TRBV10-3 with TRBJ1-4; D is uncertain. Germline V CDR1 and CDR2: ENHRY, SYGVKD. Trimming took 2 bases from V and 7 from J, leaving 14 bases between them. The CDR3 totals 15 residues. This CDR3 reads CAISETGSVGEKLFF. The CDR3 DNA is TGTGCCATCAGTGAGACGGGGTCGGTTGGTGAAAAACTGTTTTTT.

J is TRBJ1-1 and V is TRBV7-2, with TRBD1 matching over 7 bases. V dropped 1 base and J dropped 6; count of bases not matched to a gene: 5. The CDR3 is made up of 14 amino acids. Germline V gives CDR1 SGHTA, CDR2 FQGNSA. CDR3 amino acids: CASSLEGTVAEAFF. The CDR3 DNA sequence: TGTGCCAGCAGCTTAGAGGGGACAGTCGCTGAAGCTTTCTTT.

This clone has a single count. The rearrangement joins TRBV5-1 to TRBJ2-7; 8 bases align to TRBD1. Germline assignment: CDR1 SGHRS and CDR2 YFSETQ. The V gene end was trimmed by 0 bases and the J gene end by 4 bases; junction bases not matched to a gene: 9. This CDR3 is 16 amino acids long. CDR3 nucleotide sequence: TGCGCCAGCAGCTTGGCGACAACAGGGGGAGCGTACGAGCAGTACTTC. Its translation: CASSLATTGGAYEQYF.

A remark on this clone: Additional DNA sequences in this sample encode the identical CDR3. The chain employs TRBV19 and TRBJ2-2; D gene unclear. The V and J ends lost 4 bases and 5 bases respectively, with 8 bases between them. The CDR3 length is 13 residues. The germline gives CDR1 LNHDA, CDR2 SQIVND (reference sequence). The CDR3 is CASSTGVTGELFF. CDR3 bases: TGTGCCAGTAGTACCGGTGTTACCGGGGAGCTGTTTTTT.

V and J are TRBV7-2 and TRBJ2-3; 8 nucleotides line up with TRBD2. CDR1 and CDR2 from the germline V gene are SGHTA and FQGNSA. There are 15 residues in the CDR3. The junction had 9 bases not matched to a gene; V was cut back by 4 bases and J by 6 bases. Here the CDR3 reads CASSSPGGGRDTQYF. Written as DNA, the CDR3 is TGTGCCAGCAGCTCCCCCGGGGGGGGGAGGGATACGCAGTATTTT.

This rearrangement joins TRBV11-2 to TRBJ1-2, with D perhaps TRBD1 (5 bases). Trimming cost V 3 bases and J 8 bases, with 13 bases left between them. This CDR3 spans 13 amino acids. Germline CDR1 and CDR2: SGHAT and FQNNGV. DNA for the CDR3: TGTGCCAGCAGCTTCACAGGCCTTTACGGCTACACCTTC. Amino acids: CASSFTGLYGYTF.

The chain joins TRBV5-1 to TRBJ2-5; 9 bases line up with TRBD2. CDR3 length: 15 amino acids. CDR1 SGHRS and CDR2 YFSETQ come from the germline V gene. V shed 1 base, J shed 5 bases, and the junction held 6 bases outside the gene matches. The CDR3 loop reads CASSLQGGREETQYF. The CDR3 bases are TGCGCCAGCAGCTTGCAGGGCGGGAGGGAGGAGACCCAGTACTTC.

The rearrangement joins TRBV27 to TRBJ1-1, with 8 bases lining up with TRBD1. CDR1 MNHEY and CDR2 SMNVEV come from the germline V gene (reference sequence). The length of the CDR3 is 15 residues. V lost 2 bases, J lost 5 bases, and 7 bases stayed unmatched. In DNA form, the CDR3 reads TGTGCCAGCAGTTTAACAGGGGGACTCGGGACTGAAGCTTTCTTT. Encoded protein: CASSLTGGLGTEAFF.

The V and J genes are TRBV12-3 or TRBV12-4 and TRBJ2-3, with D possibly TRBD1 on 6 matching bases. V was pared by 1 base and J by 10 bases, with 12 bases between. The CDR3 spans 13 residues. CDR3 nucleotides: TGTGCCAGCAGTTTAGGGGGACATGTGGCGCAGTATTTT. This sequence encodes CASSLGGHVAQYF.

This sequence joins TRBV6-1 and TRBJ2-7; no clear D. The germline V gene encodes CDR1 MNHNS and CDR2 SASEGT. The CDR3 totals 15 residues. Deletions cut 3 bases from V and 2 bases from J, with 14 bases between. The CDR3, as DNA: TGTGCCAGCAGTGAGGCAGGATACATCACCTACGAGCAGTACTTC. Its protein is CASSEAGYITYEQYF.

The chain joins TRBV19 to TRBJ1-5; 8 bases match TRBD1. From germline, CDR1 is LNHDA and CDR2 SQIVND (reference sequence). This CDR3 region has 17 residues. Unmatched junction bases numbered 12, after V lost 6 bases and J lost 2 bases. The CDR3 bases are TGTGCCAGTAGCACTATGGACAGGGTGTTTGGCAATCAGCCCCAGCATTTT. This codes for CASSTMDRVFGNQPQHF. Looking up the rest from reference TRBV19 and TRBJ1-5 gives the full variable domain: DGGITQSPKYLFRKEGQNVTLSCEQNLNHDAMYWYRQDPGQGLRLIYYSQIVNDFQKGDIAEGYSVSREKKESFPLTVTSAQKNPTAFYLCASSTMDRVFGNQPQHFGDGTRLSIL.

The DNA of the CDR3 is TGTGCCAGCAGCCAATTACTGGGCAAGCAACAAGTTTCCCAGTTCTTC. Residues: CASSQLLGKQQVSQFF. The chain links TRBV7-2 to TRBJ2-1; D ambiguous. The V and J ends lost 5 bases and 13 bases respectively, with 27 bases between them. The CDR3 loop spans 16 amino acids. Germline CDR1 SGHTA, CDR2 FQGNSA.

This chain links TRBV7-2 with TRBJ1-1; D not resolved. CDR3 length: 13 amino acids. Trimming shortened V by 1 base and J by 11 bases, and 14 bases separated the two germline ends. CDR1 and CDR2 (germline): SGHTA, FQGNSA. This CDR3 reads CASSLGPPSGAFF. DNA of the CDR3: TGTGCCAGCAGCTTAGGACCCCCTAGTGGGGCTTTCTTT.

The chain uses TRBV18 and TRBJ1-1; a possible D gene is TRBD1 (6 bases). The germline CDR1 and CDR2 sequences are KGHSH and LQKENI. V was cut by 2 bases and J by 0 bases, with 13 bases left in between. The length of the CDR3 is 16 residues. The CDR3 nucleotides read TGTGCCAGCTCACCAAACGTACAGGGTCTGAACACTGAAGCTTTCTTT. Its translation is CASSPNVQGLNTEAFF.

This clone is a singleton in its sample. The chain is built from TRBV19 and TRBJ1-1, with D perhaps matching TRBD1 (5 bases). The CDR3 consists of 16 residues. Germline CDR1 reads LNHDA; CDR2 reads SQIVND (reference sequence). V lost 7 bases and J lost 3, with 21 bases in between. Here the CDR3 reads CASTRLGQGGDTEAFF. The DNA for the CDR3 is TGTGCCAGTACCCGGCTAGGGCAGGGCGGGGACACTGAAGCTTTCTTT.

Remarks on this clone: An end of the junction does not agree with germline; a read error may underlie this. The CDR3 sequence: CASSEALGDTKAFF. The CDR3 nucleotides are TGTGCCAGCAGTGAAGCGCTTGGGGACACTAAAGCTTTCTTT. The rearrangement links TRBV6-1 to TRBJ1-1; D possibly corresponds to TRBD1 (6 bases). The CDR3 is made up of 14 amino acids. Germline CDR1 reads MNHNS; CDR2 reads SASEGT.

V gene TRBV27 combines with J gene TRBJ2-7; TRBD1 aligns across 7 bases. V dropped 6 bases and J dropped 6; count of bases not matched to a gene: 14. This CDR3 comprises 15 residues. The V gene's germline CDR1 is MNHEY and CDR2 SMNVEV (reference sequence). The DNA for the CDR3 is TGTGCCAGCAGATTACAGGGGTATCCCTCGATCGAGCAGTACTTC. This sequence encodes CASRLQGYPSIEQYF.